Following are 28 T cell receptor beta chains from one sample sequenced in a study of blood T cell repertoires in COVID-19 (dated by TCRdb to about 2020). The library was generated by the immunoSEQ multiplex PCR assay. Not all clones reach the TCRdb copy of this immuneACCESS table, which keeps in-frame sequences only. Checked studies attribute under half of the gap to unresolved V genes and leave the rest unexplained. This sample is represented by 100,000 or so clones; 85% to 95% of them were singletons. The leading ten clones occupy roughly 5.6% of the sample. The sequenced sample consisted of peripheral blood. These receptor sequences come from a man between 45 and 60 years old with active COVID-19.

This CDR3 is CASSPGQGDYGYTF. CDR3 nucleotides: TGTGCCAGCAGCCCAGGACAGGGGGACTATGGCTACACCTTC. J is TRBJ1-2 and V is TRBV7-9; 10 nucleotides align to TRBD1. The length of the CDR3 is 14 residues. Trimming took 5 bases from V and 3 from J; bases not matched to a gene: 3. Germline V CDR1 and CDR2: SEHNR, FQNEAQ (reference sequence).

The gene calls are TRBV28 and TRBJ2-1, with TRBD2 identical over 10 bases. Germline V CDR1 and CDR2: MDHEN, SYDVKM. CDR3 length: 15 amino acids. The trim removed 6 bases at V and 8 bases at J, leaving 10 bases unmatched. CDR3 sequence reads: CASRSTSGPWDEQFF. The CDR3 bases are TGTGCCAGCAGATCGACTAGCGGGCCTTGGGATGAGCAGTTCTTC.

The rearrangement links TRBV28 to TRBJ2-7, with 8 bases that match TRBD1. There are 14 residues in the CDR3. Germline loops: CDR1 MDHEN, CDR2 SYDVKM. V shed 5 bases, J shed 3 bases, and the junction held 6 bases outside the gene matches. The chain's CDR3 is CASSLTGVNYEQYF. In nucleotides, the CDR3 is TGTGCCAGCAGTCTGACAGGGGTAAACTACGAGCAGTACTTC.

Comments on this clone: This specimen includes other DNA sequences encoding the same CDR3. The CDR3: CASSLDPGRGMNTEAFF. The DNA of the CDR3 is TGTGCCAGCAGCTTAGATCCGGGACGGGGGATGAACACTGAAGCTTTCTTT. The rearrangement joins TRBV11-2 to TRBJ1-1; D perhaps matches TRBD1 (5 bases). This CDR3 contains 17 residues. Trimming took off 0 bases at V and 0 bases at J, with 14 bases between the two ends. Germline values: CDR1 SGHAT, CDR2 FQNNGV.

This chain uses TRBV27 with TRBJ1-1, with D possibly TRBD1 on 5 matching bases. The ends were cut back, 8 bases at V and 3 bases at J, with 19 bases in the middle. Germline lookup yields CDR1 MNHEY and CDR2 SMNVEV (reference sequence). The CDR3 length is 15 residues. In DNA form, the CDR3 reads TGTGCCAGCGGTCCCCTTCCTCAGGGATACACTGAAGCTTTCTTT. Its translation: CASGPLPQGYTEAFF.

The V and J genes are TRBV11-2 and TRBJ1-1, with 10 bases lining up with TRBD1. With V trimmed by 5 bases and J by 5 bases, 14 bases remained unmatched. The CDR3 is 17 residues long. Germline V CDR1 and CDR2: SGHAT, FQNNGV. DNA for the CDR3: TGTGCCAGCAGCATACCTCCGGGACAGGGGATAAGAACTGAAGCTTTCTTT. Protein product: CASSIPPGQGIRTEAFF.

The DNA for the CDR3 is TGCAGCGTTGGAGGGAGCGGAGAAGCTTTCTTT. The encoded protein is CSVGGSGEAFF. The J gene is TRBJ1-1, the V gene TRBV29-1; the D is unclear. There are 11 residues in the CDR3. The V gene's germline CDR1 is SQVTM and CDR2 ANQGSEA. V was cut by 4 bases and J by 8 bases, with 11 bases left in between.

The chain links TRBV18 to TRBJ2-2; 7 nucleotides line up with TRBD1. The V and J ends lost 5 bases and 2 bases, in that order; junction bases with no gene match: 5. The CDR3 sequence is 15 residues long. From germline, CDR1 is KGHSH and CDR2 LQKENI. The CDR3 protein is CASSSWDSNTGELFF. CDR3 nucleotides: TGTGCCAGCTCATCTTGGGACAGCAACACCGGGGAGCTGTTTTTT.

This chain joins TRBV7-3 and TRBJ2-2, with D possibly being TRBD2 (6 bases). Germline CDR1 reads SGHTA; CDR2 reads FQGTGA. Trimming shortened V by 5 bases and J by 5 bases, and 18 bases separated the two germline ends. The CDR3 sequence is 16 residues long. CDR3 in amino acids: CASSQPGGSGTGELFF. In DNA, the CDR3 is TGTGCCAGCAGCCAACCTGGAGGGAGTGGAACCGGGGAGCTGTTTTTT.

V is TRBV10-3 and J is TRBJ2-5; possibly TRBD1 for D (6 bases). V gave up 4 bases and J gave up 1 base, with 13 bases separating them. The CDR3 has 15 residues. Germline CDR1 is ENHRY and CDR2 is SYGVKD. CDR3 bases: TGTGCCATCAGTGTAGCGTCACAGGGCCAAGAGACCCAGTACTTC. Protein sequence: CAISVASQGQETQYF.

The chain combines TRBV3-1 (or the pseudogene TRBV3-2) with TRBJ1-2; TRBD1 is a possible D gene (6 bases). The V gene lost 1 base and the J gene lost 4 bases, with 10 bases spanning the gap. Germline V gene sequence: CDR1 LGHDT, CDR2 YNNKEL (reference sequence). The CDR3 totals 14 residues. The chain's CDR3 is CASSQGGQVYGYTF. DNA of the CDR3: TGTGCCAGCAGCCAAGGGGGACAAGTCTATGGCTACACCTTC.

CDR3 in DNA: TGTGCCAGCAGTTCTACAGCCTCTGGAAACACCATATATTTT. Protein: CASSSTASGNTIYF. J is TRBJ1-3 and V is TRBV28, with D hard to call. CDR1 and CDR2 from the germline V gene are MDHEN and SYDVKM. The CDR3 has 14 amino acids. V shed 4 bases and J shed 0 bases, with 7 bases lying between them. Variable domain in full (rest from reference TRBV28 and TRBJ1-3): DVKVTQSSRYLVKRTGEKVFLECVQDMDHENMFWYRQDPGLGLRLIYFSYDVKMKEKGDIPEGYSVSREKKERFSLILESASTNQTSMYLCASSSTASGNTIYFGEGSWLTVV.

The J gene is TRBJ2-5, the V gene TRBV6-5, with TRBD2 matching over 14 bases. From germline, CDR1 is MNHEY and CDR2 SVGAGI. J lost 5 bases, V lost 7 bases, and 6 bases had no gene match. The CDR3 consists of 15 residues. CDR3 nucleotide sequence: TGTGCCAGCAAGGGACTAGCGGGAGTGTGGGAGACCCAGTACTTC. Protein: CASKGLAGVWETQYF.

V and J are TRBV18 and TRBJ2-1; D may be TRBD2 (6 bases). V was trimmed by 5 bases and J by 3 bases, leaving 17 bases between them. The CDR3 runs to 16 residues. Germline loops: CDR1 KGHSH, CDR2 LQKENI. In DNA form, the CDR3 reads TGTGCCAGCTCAAAGAGGGACTCGTTCCTCTACAATGAGCAGTTCTTC. Translating it yields CASSKRDSFLYNEQFF.

The chain joins TRBV7-8 to TRBJ2-7; 7 nucleotides agree with TRBD1. This CDR3 is 13 amino acids long. The V gene end was trimmed by 5 bases and the J gene end by 5 bases; junction bases not matched to a gene: 6. Germline CDR1 reads SGHVS; CDR2 reads FQNEAQ. The CDR3 coding sequence is TGTGCCAGCAGCCCCCGGGACAGCCACGAGCAGTACTTC. The encoded protein is CASSPRDSHEQYF.

This clone came up a few times. The chain joins TRBV9 to TRBJ1-1; D uncertain. V was pared by 2 bases and J by 2 bases, with 10 bases between. Germline assignment: CDR1 SGDLS and CDR2 YYNGEE. The CDR3 runs 14 residues. The CDR3 spells CASSVIGENTEAFF. In DNA form, the CDR3 reads TGTGCCAGCAGCGTGATCGGGGAAAACACTGAAGCTTTCTTT.

The rearrangement links TRBV28 to TRBJ2-5; 12 positions match TRBD2. The CDR3 contains 23 residues. Unmatched junction bases numbered 24, after V lost 4 bases and J lost 0 bases. CDR1 and CDR2 (germline): MDHEN, SYDVKM. The CDR3 is CASSSQPGRTTSGRRGHQETQYF. CDR3 bases: TGTGCCAGCAGTTCTCAACCGGGACGTACGACTAGCGGGAGACGGGGGCACCAAGAGACCCAGTACTTC.

The chain employs TRBV7-8 and TRBJ2-7; TRBD1 matches at 8 bases. Germline V CDR1 and CDR2: SGHVS, FQNEAQ. CDR3 length equals 15 residues. V shed 2 bases, J shed 2 bases, and the junction held 5 bases outside the gene matches. The CDR3 region has the DNA TGTGCCAGCAGCTTAAGAACAGGGGGAACCTACGAGCAGTACTTC. It specifies CASSLRTGGTYEQYF.

The chain employs TRBV5-4 and TRBJ1-2; TRBD1 agrees at 9 bases. The CDR3 has 15 residues. The V segment lost 4 bases and the J segment 1 base; nucleotides outside the gene matches: 5. CDR1 is SGHNT and CDR2 is YYREEE in the germline V gene (reference sequence). The CDR3 bases are TGTGCCAGCAGCCTCTGGACAGGGGTTAACTATGGCTACACCTTC. It encodes CASSLWTGVNYGYTF.

The V gene is TRBV5-1, the J gene TRBJ2-2, with no clear D. The V end was cut by 4 bases, the J end by 5 bases, with 9 bases between. CDR1 is SGHRS, CDR2 YFSETQ, per germline. This CDR3 spans 13 amino acids. CDR3 sequence: CASSVDGTGELFF. The CDR3 DNA reads as TGCGCCAGCAGCGTGGACGGGACCGGGGAGCTGTTTTTT.

J is TRBJ2-1 and V is TRBV19; TRBD2 might be the D (6 bases). V gave up 6 bases and J gave up 1 base, with 16 bases separating them. The CDR3 contains 16 residues. CDR1 is LNHDA and CDR2 is SQIVND in the germline V gene (reference sequence). CDR3 in amino acids: CASRRGGDASYNEQFF. Here the CDR3 DNA reads TGTGCCAGTAGGCGGGGCGGAGATGCTTCCTACAATGAGCAGTTCTTC. Full variable domain (outside the CDR3, taken from reference TRBV19 and TRBJ2-1): DGGITQSPKYLFRKEGQNVTLSCEQNLNHDAMYWYRQDPGQGLRLIYYSQIVNDFQKGDIAEGYSVSREKKESFPLTVTSAQKNPTAFYLCASRRGGDASYNEQFFGPGTRLTVL.

The CDR3 region is CSAPDRVGAFF. Written as DNA, the CDR3 is TGCAGTGCACCAGACAGGGTGGGAGCTTTCTTT. This chain joins TRBV20-1 and TRBJ1-1; 7 positions agree with TRBD1. V was clipped by 6 bases and J by 10 bases; unmatched bases: 8. The V gene's germline CDR1 is DFQATT and CDR2 SNEGSKA (reference sequence). The CDR3 length is 11 residues.

This clone was detected once. The gene calls are TRBV2 and TRBJ1-2, with TRBD1 identical over 8 bases. The germline V gene has CDR1 SNHLY and CDR2 FYNNEI. The junction had 11 bases not matched to a gene; V was cut back by 7 bases and J by 7 bases. The CDR3 loop spans 14 amino acids. CDR3 nucleotide sequence: TGTGCCAGCACTCCTAGGACAGGGTCGACTGGCTACACCTTC. Protein product: CASTPRTGSTGYTF.

The V gene is TRBV6-4, the J gene TRBJ2-3, with 9 nucleotides matching TRBD2. The J segment lost 6 bases and the V segment lost 4 bases, leaving 11 bases of the junction unmatched. The germline V gene has CDR1 MRHNA and CDR2 SNTAGT. The length of the CDR3 is 16 residues. CDR3 residues: CASSVESSGRGDTQYF. DNA of the CDR3: TGTGCCAGCAGTGTGGAGAGTAGCGGGAGAGGGGATACGCAGTATTTT.

The chain combines TRBV10-1 with TRBJ1-5, with 7 positions matching TRBD1. The J segment lost 3 bases and the V segment lost 7 bases, leaving 3 bases of the junction unmatched. The CDR3 is 13 residues long. Germline V gene sequence: CDR1 WNHNN, CDR2 SYGVQD (reference sequence). CDR3 in DNA: TGCGCCAGCATCAGGGGGTACAATCAGCCCCAGCATTTT. Its translation is CASIRGYNQPQHF.

This rearrangement joins TRBV28 to TRBJ2-5, with D maybe TRBD2 (6 bases). Trimming shortened V by 6 bases and J by 5 bases, and 16 bases separated the two germline ends. This CDR3 spans 14 amino acids. CDR1 and CDR2 from the germline V gene are MDHEN and SYDVKM. CDR3: CASRDGREGETQYF. CDR3 DNA sequence: TGTGCCAGCAGGGACGGGAGAGAGGGGGAGACCCAGTACTTC. The full variable domain, in which reference TRBV28 and TRBJ2-5 provide the parts outside the CDR3, is DVKVTQSSRYLVKRTGEKVFLECVQDMDHENMFWYRQDPGLGLRLIYFSYDVKMKEKGDIPEGYSVSREKKERFSLILESASTNQTSMYLCASRDGREGETQYFGPGTRLLVL.

The chain recombines TRBV6-6 with TRBJ2-7; possibly TRBD2 for D (5 bases). The germline gives CDR1 MNHNY, CDR2 SVGAGI (reference sequence). The CDR3 has 14 residues. The germline V and J ends were trimmed by 3 bases and 6 bases, with 15 bases remaining between them. In DNA, the CDR3 is TGTGCCAGCAGTTATTCCCAGAGGGTGAGCGAGCAGTACTTC. It codes for CASSYSQRVSEQYF.

Only one count was recorded for this clone. This chain links TRBV5-4 with TRBJ2-3, with D hard to call. Trimming removed 2 bases at V and 7 bases at J, with 5 bases between. CDR1 is SGHNT, CDR2 YYREEE, per germline (reference sequence). This CDR3 has 11 amino acids. CDR3 coding DNA: TGTGCCAGCAGCTTCAAAAATACGCAGTATTTT. Residues: CASSFKNTQYF.